This TCR beta chain is drawn from a study of technical replicates of blood from a few donors. The assay was immunoSEQ multiplex PCR, and TCRdb's table has in-frame clones only and misses some. The table shows around 86,000 clones, with about 96% occurring only once. The sequencing sample was made of T cells isolated from PBMCs. The receptor was isolated from a human donor in good health.

CDR3 bases: TGCAGCGTTGTACGAGCGGGGAGTGAGCAGTTCTTC. Translation: CSVVRAGSEQFF. The genes are TRBV29-1 and TRBJ2-1; 7 positions match TRBD2. V gave up 4 bases and J gave up 9 bases; unmatched junction bases: 6. Germline V gene lookup returns CDR1 SQVTM and CDR2 ANQGSEA. This CDR3 region has 12 residues.